This TCR beta chain was identified in a study of shared clonotypes between healthy human individuals. Study as a whole: With ages of 18 to 49, the donors were a couple of women and a few men.

Across several immunoSEQ plates, the genomic DNA of each subset was split evenly. Some clones are missing from TCRdb's copy, which holds only in-frame ones; the method was immunoSEQ multiplex PCR. The sample lists under 600,000 clones, around 80% occurring once. Genomic DNA for unsorted samples, which was extracted with the QIAamp DNA Blood Mini kit, came from around 100 million PBMCs. This clone has a single count. The antigen is undetermined. An end of the junction differs from the germline gene, which may be a read error. Study results and caveats: Clonotype sharing among the donors was expected to vary with sequencing depth.

CDR3 size: 14 residues. From germline, CDR1 is SGHTA and CDR2 FQGTGA. The origin of this receptor is a middle-aged woman in good health. Some clones in this sample may be carry-over from other donors' samples. Material for sequencing was PBMCs. The genes are TRBV7-3 and TRBJ2-7; TRBD2 matches 12 bases. The CDR3 here is CASSLTSGRQEQYF. The CDR3 DNA sequence: TGTGCCAGCAGCCTAACTAGCGGGAGGCAGGAGCAGTACTTC.